This T cell receptor beta chain was sequenced in a study of blood T cell repertoires in COVID-19. Germline V gene lookup returns CDR1 SGHTA and CDR2 FQGNSA. The ends lost 6 bases at V and 7 bases at J; junction bases unmatched: 2. The CDR3 runs to 13 residues. Original methodology: Using reference gene primer amplification, nucleated cell counts were estimated. The table came from immunoSEQ multiplex PCR; TCRdb's copy has only in-frame clones and leaves some out. Clone size and V and J calls were adopted from that table, with D and trimming inferred from the DNA. This sample has about 190,000 clones; roughly 83% occur once, and the top ten carry around 3.5%.

The chain recombines TRBV7-2 with TRBJ2-1; TRBD2 agrees at 11 bases. The specimen sequenced was PBMCs or T cells enriched from blood (not recorded which). This clonotype originated in a woman in her 30s who had recovered from COVID-19. The DNA of the CDR3 is TGTGCCAGCAGACTAGCGGGAGTAAATGAGCAGTTCTTC. Translation gives CASRLAGVNEQFF.